A selection of T cell receptor beta chains follows, all from one sample in a study of blood T cell repertoires in COVID-19. Generated by immunoSEQ multiplex PCR, the TCRdb table keeps only in-frame clones and is missing some. Among 97,000 or so clones listed, around nine tenths were seen once. Sequences were obtained from peripheral blood. Source of these receptors: a man aged 45-60 years with active COVID-19. The CDR3 runs from the conserved cysteine through the conserved F or W. D genes are given only for firm matches. The size entry is marked missing in some rows and otherwise reads once, few, many or a size class.

.,TRBJ2-1,TRBV7-8,TRBD2,CASSLKIAGGTYNEQFF,TGTGCCAGCAGCTTAAAAATAGCGGGGGGTACCTACAATGAGCAGTTCTTC
once,TRBJ2-1,TRBV10-2,TRBD2,CASRGQPGLAGAEQFF,TGCGCCAGCAGAGGCCAACCGGGACTAGCGGGGGCTGAGCAGTTCTTC
.,TRBJ2-7,TRBV20-1,.,CSARTVVAQYF,TGCAGTGCAAGGACAGTGGTGGCGCAGTACTTC
once,TRBJ2-4,TRBV2,TRBD2,CASSEAQLAQGGIQYF,TGTGCCAGCAGTGAAGCGCAACTAGCGCAGGGTGGCATTCAGTACTTC
.,TRBJ1-5,TRBV7-2,TRBD1,CASSSTPLDRGRSQPQHF,TGTGCCAGCAGCTCCACCCCTCTTGACAGGGGACGTAGTCAGCCCCAGCATTTT
.,TRBJ2-6,TRBV10-3,.,CAISGTASGANVLTF,TGTGCCATCAGTGGAACAGCCTCTGGGGCCAACGTCCTGACTTTC
.,TRBJ2-5,TRBV6-2/TRBV6-3,.,CASSYSYRLETQYF,TGTGCCAGCAGTTACTCGTACAGGTTGGAGACCCAGTACTTC
.,TRBJ2-7,TRBV28,TRBD2,CASSSPSGSSYEQYF,TGTGCCAGCAGCTCCCCTAGCGGCTCCTCCTACGAGCAGTACTTC
.,TRBJ1-5,TRBV6-5,.,CASRVSGGNQPQHF,TGTGCCAGCAGGGTATCAGGGGGCAATCAGCCCCAGCATTTT
.,TRBJ2-5,TRBV28,TRBD2,CASNGGVAGVIVETQYF,TGTGCCAGCAACGGTGGAGTAGCGGGGGTTATCGTCGAGACCCAGTACTTC
.,TRBJ2-6,TRBV28,.,CASSPAALSGANVLTF,TGTGCCAGCAGTCCCGCGGCCCTCTCTGGGGCCAACGTCCTGACTTTC
.,TRBJ2-3,TRBV5-1,TRBD1,CASSLPGGRTDTQYF,TGCGCCAGCAGCTTACCAGGGGGCCGCACAGATACGCAGTATTTT
.,TRBJ1-3,TRBV4-1,TRBD1,CASSHGQGNSGNTIYF,TGCGCCAGCAGCCATGGACAGGGGAACTCTGGAAACACCATATATTTT
.,TRBJ1-1,TRBV10-3,TRBD1,CAISLGTGANTEAFF,TGTGCCATCAGTCTCGGGACAGGGGCGAACACTGAAGCTTTCTTT
once,TRBJ1-1,TRBV7-2,.,CASSLARVPTEAFF,TGTGCCAGCAGCTTAGCCCGGGTACCCACTGAAGCTTTCTTT
.,TRBJ1-1,TRBV4-1,.,CASSNLKLGQDMNTEAFF,TGCGCCAGCAGCAATCTAAAATTGGGACAAGACATGAACACTGAAGCTTTCTTT
.,TRBJ1-3,TRBV5-1,.,CASSPDTHSGNTIYF,TGCGCCAGTTCGCCGGACACTCACTCTGGAAACACCATATATTTT
.,TRBJ2-1,TRBV7-3,TRBD1,CASSAGGEQFF,TGTGCCAGCAGCGCAGGGGGTGAGCAGTTCTTC
.,TRBJ1-4,TRBV5-1,TRBD1,CASTTGQGNEKLFF,TGCGCCAGCACCACCGGACAGGGTAATGAAAAACTGTTTTTT
once,TRBJ1-6,TRBV19,.,CASSIGVRDSPLHF,TGTGCCAGTAGTATAGGTGTTCGTGATTCACCCCTCCACTTT
.,TRBJ2-5,TRBV3-1/TRBV3-2,TRBD1,CASSQGTGKETQYF,TGTGCCAGCAGCCAAGGGACAGGGAAAGAGACCCAGTACTTC
.,TRBJ1-5,TRBV19,TRBD1,CASRLSGQGDQPQHF,TGTGCCAGTAGGCTATCGGGACAGGGAGATCAGCCCCAGCATTTT
.,TRBJ2-3,TRBV21-1,.,CASSISPRASGGATDTQYF,TGTGCCAGCAGCATATCCCCTAGAGCTAGCGGGGGGGCCACAGATACGCAGTATTTT
.,TRBJ1-5,TRBV19,.,CASGAGSNQPQHF,TGTGCCTCAGGTGCGGGTAGTAATCAGCCCCAGCATTTT
.,TRBJ1-2,TRBV19,.,CASSISGGQGGYTF,TGTGCCAGTAGTATTAGCGGGGGCCAGGGCGGCTACACCTTC
.,TRBJ1-1,TRBV7-3,.,CASSPRLPEAFF,TGTGCCAGCAGCCCCAGGCTTCCTGAAGCTTTCTTT
.,TRBJ1-1,TRBV5-5,.,CASTLGGMGTEAFF,TGTGCCAGCACGCTGGGGGGTATGGGCACTGAAGCTTTCTTT
once,TRBJ1-1,TRBV18,.,CASSEQINTEAFF,TGTGCCAGCTCAGAACAGATTAACACTGAAGCTTTCTTT
once,TRBJ1-3,TRBV15,.,CATSRDNSGNTIYF,TGTGCCACCAGCAGAGACAACTCTGGAAACACCATATATTTT
.,TRBJ2-2,TRBV27,TRBD1,CATIPGTGFTGELFF,TGTGCCACCATTCCCGGGACAGGGTTTACCGGGGAGCTGTTTTTT
once,TRBJ1-1,TRBV12-3/TRBV12-4,.,CASISRGGTEAFF,TGTGCCAGCATCTCCCGGGGGGGCACTGAAGCTTTCTTT
.,TRBJ2-7,TRBV12-2,.,CASRLDRDRGFYEQYF,TGTGCAAGTCGCTTAGACCGGGACAGGGGCTTCTACGAGCAGTACTTC
.,TRBJ2-7,TRBV27,TRBD1,CASSLRLGQGAREQYF,TGTGCCAGCAGTTTAAGGTTAGGACAGGGGGCGCGCGAGCAGTACTTC
.,TRBJ1-1,TRBV7-8,.,CASSSRTGESSEAFF,TGTGCCAGCAGCTCCCGGACTGGGGAATCTTCTGAAGCTTTCTTT
.,TRBJ1-1,TRBV5-1,.,CASSPGGGETEAFF,TGCGCCAGCAGCCCGGGGGGGGGCGAGACTGAAGCTTTCTTT
.,TRBJ2-3,TRBV11-2,TRBD1,CASSPVRTGADTQYF,TGTGCCAGCAGCCCCGTGAGGACAGGGGCAGATACGCAGTATTTT
.,TRBJ2-5,TRBV13,TRBD1,CASSTQGGQETQYF,TGTGCCAGCAGCACACAGGGGGGCCAAGAGACCCAGTACTTC
.,TRBJ1-6,TRBV19,TRBD1,CASSRGTGESNSPLHF,TGTGCCAGTAGTAGGGGGACAGGGGAGAGTAATTCACCCCTCCACTTT
once,TRBJ2-1,TRBV15,.,CATSRDGIAKVFF,TGTGCCACCAGCAGAGATGGGATAGCGAAGGTGTTCTTC
.,TRBJ2-5,TRBV20-1,.,CSARRETQYF,TGCAGTGCTAGACGGGAGACCCAGTACTTC
.,TRBJ1-1,TRBV12-3/TRBV12-4,TRBD1,CASSRQGGTEAFF,TGTGCCAGTTCCCGACAGGGAGGCACTGAAGCTTTCTTT
once,TRBJ2-7,TRBV6-5,TRBD1,CASSRDRDYEQYF,TGTGCCAGCAGTCGGGACAGGGACTACGAGCAGTACTTC
.,TRBJ1-1,TRBV20-1,.,CRGSANTEAFF,TGCAGGGGGAGTGCGAACACTGAAGCTTTCTTT
.,TRBJ1-1,TRBV6-5,.,CASSYRVGRNTEAFF,TGTGCCAGCAGTTACCGGGTCGGGAGGAACACTGAAGCTTTCTTT
once,TRBJ2-1,TRBV7-9,.,CASSGTRLGTYEQFF,TGTGCCAGCAGCGGGACCCGCCTGGGGACATATGAGCAGTTCTTC
.,TRBJ1-2,TRBV2,TRBD1,CASSEAIRQGDYGYTF,TGTGCCAGCAGTGAAGCTATCCGGCAGGGGGACTATGGCTACACCTTC
.,TRBJ2-7,TRBV19,.,CASKAGAGSYEQYF,TGTGCCAGTAAGGCTGGGGCAGGGTCGTACGAGCAGTACTTC
.,TRBJ2-1,TRBV11-2,TRBD2,CASSLTLAGGNEQFF,TGTGCCAGCAGCTTAACACTAGCGGGAGGGAATGAGCAGTTCTTC
.,TRBJ2-1,TRBV5-8,.,CASSPPGSYNEQFF,TGTGCCAGCAGCCCCCCGGGATCCTACAATGAGCAGTTCTTC
.,TRBJ1-1,TRBV5-5,.,CASSNDRTNTEAFF,TGTGCCAGCAGCAACGACAGGACGAACACTGAAGCTTTCTTT